Listed below are T cell receptor beta chains from one sample, sequenced in a study of CD8+CD57+ T cells in acquired aplastic anemia. TCRdb analysed the reads with MiXCR anew, one entry per CDR3 protein. The data show roughly 200,000 distinct CDR3 sequences, roughly 63% seen once. Sequencing used sorted CD4+, CD8+, or CD8+CD57+ T cells (not recorded which) from PBMCs. The origin of the receptors is a human donor with aplastic anemia. Each CDR3 is given with its conserved first and last residue. A D gene is named only where the DNA matches it firmly. Clone size is shown for a subset of rows, as once, few, many or a class of expanded clone.

d_call	v_call	clone_size	cdr3_length	j_call	cdr3_aa	cdr3_nt
.	TRBV10-3	.	16	TRBJ1-6	CASSGQAGSYNSPLHF	TGTGCCAGCTCAGGGCAGGCGGGCTCCTATAATTCACCCCTCCACTTT
.	TRBV7-8	.	14	TRBJ2-7	CASSLDLSDYEQYF	TGTGCCAGCAGCTTAGACCTTTCCGACTACGAGCAGTACTTC
.	TRBV15	.	14	TRBJ1-2	CATSSLGPPGGYTF	TGTGCCACCAGCAGCCTCGGACCCCCGGGTGGCTACACCTTC
TRBD1	TRBV27	many	16	TRBJ1-6	CASSIFRTGGGSPLHF	TGTGCCAGCAGCATATTCCGGACAGGGGGCGGTTCACCCCTCCACTTT
.	TRBV19	.	12	TRBJ2-2	CASSITSGELFF	TGTGCCAGTAGTATCACTAGTGGGGAGCTGTTTTTT
.	TRBV19	.	12	TRBJ1-2	CASSPGESGYTF	TGTGCCAGCAGCCCAGGGGAGAGTGGCTACACCTTC
.	TRBV20-1	few	12	TRBJ1-2	CSALLELYGYTF	TGCAGTGCACTTCTCGAACTCTATGGCTACACCTTC
.	TRBV29-1	.	14	TRBJ2-1	CSGVPGRTTDEQFF	TGCAGCGGGGTACCGGGACGAACTACCGATGAGCAGTTCTTC
.	TRBV2	.	12	TRBJ2-7	CASSPRDYEQYF	TGTGCCAGCAGTCCTCGGGACTACGAGCAGTACTTC
.	TRBV7-8	.	12	TRBJ1-1	CASSMPGAEAFF	TGTGCCAGCAGCATGCCGGGGGCTGAGGCTTTCTTT
TRBD2	TRBV9	few	16	TRBJ2-3	CASSVASGGAGDTQYF	TGTGCCAGCAGCGTAGCTAGCGGGGGAGCAGGGGATACGCAGTATTTT
.	TRBV7-2	.	16	TRBJ2-1	CASSLLSGSSYNEQFF	TGTGCCAGCAGCTTGCTAAGCGGCAGCTCCTACAATGAGCAGTTCTTC
.	TRBV2	.	15	TRBJ2-2	CASSEEHPGTGELFF	TGTGCCAGCAGTGAAGAACACCCTGGCACCGGGGAGCTGTTTTTT
TRBD2	TRBV7-6	.	17	TRBJ2-1	CASSLVAREGTYNEQFF	TGTGCCAGCAGCTTAGTGGCGCGGGAGGGAACCTACAATGAGCAGTTCTTC
.	TRBV2	.	17	TRBJ1-1	CASSDIQGLEWDTEAFF	TGTGCCAGCAGTGACATCCAAGGATTGGAGTGGGACACTGAAGCTTTCTTT
.	TRBV30	.	14	TRBJ1-2	CAWGPLWERYGYTF	TGTGCCTGGGGGCCACTGTGGGAGCGCTATGGCTACACCTTC
TRBD1	TRBV11-2	many	18	TRBJ1-2	CASSLGKTGDLANYGYTF	TGTGCCAGCAGCTTAGGAAAGACAGGGGACTTAGCTAACTATGGCTACACCTTC
.	TRBV4-3	.	14	TRBJ1-1	CASSPGDRLTEAFF	TGCGCCAGCAGCCCGGGGGACCGACTCACTGAAGCTTTCTTT
.	TRBV19	many	14	TRBJ2-7	CASSGTAGGYEQYF	TGTGCCAGCTCCGGGACAGCGGGCGGCTACGAGCAGTACTTC
TRBD1	TRBV9	.	14	TRBJ1-2	CASSVAGTGNRYTF	TGTGCCAGCAGCGTAGCTGGGACAGGGAACCGCTACACCTTC
TRBD1	TRBV19	many	17	TRBJ1-4	CASSIVNRDRGDEKLFF	TGTGCCAGTAGTATAGTAAACCGGGACAGGGGCGATGAAAAACTGTTTTTT
TRBD1	TRBV7-9	.	12	TRBJ2-1	CASSRQGGEQFF	TGTGCCAGCAGCCGACAGGGCGGTGAGCAGTTCTTC
TRBD2	TRBV7-9	.	12	TRBJ2-1	CASRWTSGEQFF	TGTGCCAGCAGATGGACTAGCGGGGAGCAGTTCTTC
TRBD2	TRBV20-1	.	15	TRBJ2-3	CSALSSGTSTDTQYF	TGCAGTGCTCTTTCCAGCGGGACTAGCACAGATACGCAGTATTTT
TRBD2	TRBV5-5	.	18	TRBJ2-2	CASSAGLAGGTSTGELFF	TGTGCCAGCAGCGCAGGACTAGCGGGGGGGACCAGCACCGGGGAGCTGTTTTTT
TRBD1	TRBV9	many	14	TRBJ1-2	CASSVATGGGGYTF	TGTGCCAGCAGCGTAGCTACAGGGGGCGGGGGCTACACCTTC
.	TRBV9	.	12	TRBJ2-7	CASSVERGEQYF	TGTGCCAGCAGCGTAGAAAGGGGCGAGCAGTACTTC
TRBD2	TRBV15	.	17	TRBJ2-3	CATSRDRGSGRADTQYF	TGTGCCACCAGCAGAGATCGTGGTAGCGGGAGGGCGGATACGCAGTATTTT
TRBD2	TRBV27	.	16	TRBJ2-1	CASSKGLARAYNEQFF	TGTGCCAGCAGTAAGGGACTAGCGAGGGCATACAATGAGCAGTTCTTC
.	TRBV5-4	.	17	TRBJ2-5	CASSFLAQGGMGETQYF	TGTGCCAGCAGCTTCCTAGCCCAGGGGGGAATGGGAGAGACCCAGTACTTC
.	TRBV25-1	many	14	TRBJ1-3	CASSSLGTGNTIYF	TGTGCCAGCAGTAGCTTGGGGACTGGAAACACCATATATTTT
.	TRBV11-2	.	16	TRBJ2-3	CASSSSPSSDTDTQYF	TGTGCCAGCAGCTCCTCCCCTAGCAGCGACACAGATACGCAGTATTTT
TRBD1	TRBV12-3/TRBV12-4	.	16	TRBJ1-4	CASSQTGGKTNEKLFF	TGTGCCAGCAGTCAGACAGGGGGGAAAACTAATGAAAAACTGTTTTTT
.	TRBV7-9	.	14	TRBJ2-5	CASSYQTYQETQYF	TGTGCCAGCAGCTATCAGACATACCAAGAGACCCAGTACTTC
.	TRBV29-1	few	11	TRBJ1-2	CSGLFPYGYTF	TGCAGCGGTCTTTTCCCCTATGGCTACACCTTC
.	TRBV7-3	.	14	TRBJ2-3	CASSLRGRADTQYF	TGTGCCAGCAGCTTAAGGGGTCGGGCAGATACGCAGTATTTT
.	TRBV12-3/TRBV12-4	.	13	TRBJ1-1	CASIPFMNTEAFF	TGTGCCAGCATCCCCTTCATGAACACTGAAGCTTTCTTT
.	TRBV10-3	.	14	TRBJ2-7	CAISESPPTYEQYF	TGTGCCATCAGTGAGTCTCCCCCGACCTACGAGCAGTACTTC
TRBD2	TRBV4-1	few	16	TRBJ2-1	CASSRTGTSGAGEQFF	TGCGCCAGCAGTCGAACCGGGACTAGCGGGGCTGGCGAGCAGTTCTTC
.	TRBV9	.	14	TRBJ1-2	CASSDWQENYGYTF	TGTGCCAGCAGCGATTGGCAGGAGAACTATGGCTACACCTTC
TRBD2	TRBV20-1	once	16	TRBJ2-1	CSARLAGAKIYNEQFF	TGCAGTGCTAGACTAGCGGGGGCCAAAATATACAATGAGCAGTTCTTC
TRBD1	TRBV24-1	.	16	TRBJ1-1	CATSDPGQGLGTEAFF	TGTGCCACCAGTGACCCGGGACAGGGGTTGGGCACTGAAGCTTTCTTT
.	TRBV12-3/TRBV12-4	many	11	TRBJ1-2	CATRTFYGYTF	TGTGCCACCAGGACCTTCTATGGCTACACCTTC
.	TRBV2	.	14	TRBJ1-1	CASSEPKMNTEAFF	TGTGCCAGCAGTGAACCCAAAATGAACACTGAAGCTTTCTTT
TRBD1	TRBV2	.	19	TRBJ2-3	CASSFRTGTGVFITDTQYF	TGTGCCAGCAGTTTTCGGACAGGGACGGGGGTTTTCATCACAGATACGCAGTATTTT
.	TRBV20-1	.	13	TRBJ2-3	CSAAQVGTDTQYF	TGCAGTGCTGCACAGGTCGGAACAGATACGCAGTATTTT
TRBD1	TRBV19	.	16	TRBJ1-1	CASSRVGDRGNTEAFF	TGTGCCAGTAGTAGGGTTGGGGACAGGGGGAACACTGAAGCTTTCTTT